The source of this T cell receptor (beta chain) is a study of CD8+CD57+ T cells in acquired aplastic anemia. Across the study: An average of roughly 3 ug of DNA was obtained from sorted CD4+ and CD8+ cells.

Genomic DNA, the template, was used for profiling of the TCR beta VDJ and CDR3. TCRdb used MiXCR to reprocess the reads, holding one entry per CDR3 protein. The data show 260,000 or so distinct CDR3 sequences, approximately 50% seen once. Patients chosen for sequencing had CD8+CD57+ cells that had expanded, as shown by flow cytometry. Turning to this clonotype: Its antigen is currently unknown. A much larger clonotype is one base distant, so this may be a read error. Without the conserved terminal phenylalanine or tryptophan, this CDR3 likely stems from a read error.

The germline V and J ends were trimmed by 10 bases and 1 base, with 16 bases remaining between them. The germline V gene has CDR1 ENHRY and CDR2 SYGVKD. The CDR3 spans 14 residues. Whole-study findings and limits: Patients and controls turned out to have approximately 29 CD8+ CDR3 sequences in common.

The origin of this receptor is a human donor with aplastic anemia. This rearrangement joins TRBV10-3 to TRBJ2-5; D may correspond to TRBD1 or TRBD2 (5 bases each). The specimen sequenced was sorted CD4+, CD8+, or CD8+CD57+ T cells (not recorded which) from PBMCs. As DNA, the CDR3 is TGTGCCAGCAGAACCGTTGGGGGCCAAGAGACCCAGTACTCC. Amino acid sequence: CASRTVGGQETQYS.